The 29 T cell receptor beta chains listed next were all sequenced from one sample in a study of breast tumors, draining lymph nodes, adjacent tissues. TCRdb redid the calling of the multiplex PCR reads with MiXCR, one entry per CDR3 protein. The repertoire includes 200,000 to 250,000 distinct CDR3 sequences, about a third of them detected once, and over 1.1% sits in the top ten. Samples came from axillary lymph nodes draining the breast cancer. Specimen: axillary lymph node tissue. The source of these receptors is a female donor with breast cancer. Some clones in this sample may be carry-over from other donors' samples.

There are many counts of this clonotype. The rearrangement uses TRBV6-5 and TRBJ1-4, with D possibly TRBD1 on 6 matching bases. The germline V and J ends were trimmed by 5 bases and 0 bases, with 10 bases remaining between them. The CDR3 extends over 15 amino acids. CDR1 is MNHEY, CDR2 SVGAGI, per germline. The CDR3 protein is CASSGQTATNEKLFF. DNA for the CDR3: TGTGCCAGCAGTGGACAGACTGCAACTAATGAAAAACTGTTTTTT.

The sample holds many counts of this clonotype. The V call is TRBV24-1, the J call TRBJ2-1, with D perhaps TRBD1 (5 bases). The CDR3 totals 14 residues. V dropped 4 bases and J dropped 2 bases, with 8 bases sitting between them. Germline lookup yields CDR1 KGHDR and CDR2 SFDVKD. DNA for the CDR3: TGTGCCACCAGTGAGCGGACAACCTACAATGAGCAGTTCTTC. It specifies CATSERTTYNEQFF.

There are many counts of this clonotype. The chain uses TRBV7-3 and TRBJ2-1; 14 bases are shared with TRBD2. The CDR3 is 19 residues long. Germline V gene data show CDR1 as SGHTA and CDR2 as FQGTGA. V was clipped by 5 bases and J by 0 bases; unmatched bases: 9. The CDR3 DNA sequence: TGTGCCAGCAGCCCCGGGACTAGCGGGAGACGCAGCTCCTACAATGAGCAGTTCTTC. Translating it yields CASSPGTSGRRSSYNEQFF.

In its sample, this clonotype was seen many times. The V gene is TRBV7-8, the J gene TRBJ1-4; tentative D call: TRBD1 (5 bases). CDR1 and CDR2 from the germline V gene are SGHVS and FQNEAQ. V lost 1 base to trimming and J lost 8 bases, with 5 bases between them. The CDR3 is 12 amino acids. CDR3 protein: CASSLGGEKLFF. CDR3 DNA sequence: TGTGCCAGCAGCTTAGGGGGCGAAAAACTGTTTTTT.

The chain combines TRBV24-1 with TRBJ1-4; 10 nucleotides align to TRBD1. The V and J ends lost 3 bases and 6 bases, in that order; junction bases with no gene match: 6. This CDR3 region has 16 residues. Germline lookup yields CDR1 KGHDR and CDR2 SFDVKD. The CDR3 protein is CATSDLSTGGDEKLFF. The CDR3 DNA sequence: TGTGCCACCAGTGATCTCTCGACAGGGGGCGATGAAAAACTGTTTTTT.

This clonotype was seen ten or more times. The V and J genes are TRBV5-1 and TRBJ2-3; 9 bases line up with TRBD1. The CDR3 is 15 residues long. The V gene's germline CDR1 is SGHRS and CDR2 YFSETQ. V trimming: 0 bases; J trimming: 6 bases; junction bases outside the gene matches: 5. The CDR3 nucleotides read TGCGCCAGCAGCTTGGCGGGACAGGGCTCCGATACGCAGTATTTT. Translation gives CASSLAGQGSDTQYF.

To note about this clonotype: Mismatch with germline at one junction end may stem from a read error. DNA of the CDR3: TGTGCCAGTAGTAGAGAGGGCAGCTATAATTCACTCCTCCACTTT. Protein product: CASSREGSYNSLLHF. This chain connects TRBV19 to TRBJ1-6; D unclear. Germline V lookup: CDR1 LNHDA, CDR2 SQIVND (reference sequence). The CDR3 sequence is 15 residues long.

This chain uses TRBV19 with TRBJ2-6; TRBD1 is a possible D gene (6 bases). CDR3 length: 15 amino acids. CDR1 is LNHDA, CDR2 SQIVND, per germline (reference sequence). V dropped 3 bases and J dropped 2 bases, with 8 bases sitting between them. The CDR3 protein is CASSMGATGANVLTF. As DNA, the CDR3 is TGTGCCAGTAGTATGGGGGCAACTGGGGCCAACGTCCTGACTTTC. The whole variable domain, remainder taken from reference TRBV19 and TRBJ2-6, is DGGITQSPKYLFRKEGQNVTLSCEQNLNHDAMYWYRQDPGQGLRLIYYSQIVNDFQKGDIAEGYSVSREKKESFPLTVTSAQKNPTAFYLCASSMGATGANVLTFGAGSRLTVL.

This clonotype was detected ten times or more. V and J are TRBV20-1 and TRBJ2-2; the D gene is possibly TRBD2 (5 bases). CDR3 size: 14 residues. Looked up from germline, CDR1 is DFQATT and CDR2 is SNEGSKA (reference sequence). V dropped 1 base and J dropped 3 bases, with 9 bases sitting between them. The CDR3 is CSARGLADTGELFF. The CDR3 nucleotides read TGCAGTGCTAGAGGGCTAGCTGACACCGGGGAGCTGTTTTTT.

As concerns this clonotype: This CDR3 is missing its conserved last phenylalanine or tryptophan, likely due to a read error. The chain carries TRBV7-2 and TRBJ2-3, with D possibly matching TRBD2 (6 bases). Germline CDR1 reads SGHTA; CDR2 reads FQGNSA. The CDR3 consists of 14 residues. V was trimmed by 6 bases and J by 6 bases, leaving 16 bases between them. CDR3 residues: CASRTRISPDTQYL. The CDR3 DNA is TGTGCCAGCAGGACTAGAATATCCCCGGATACGCAGTATCTT.

This clonotype was picked up one time. Here the CDR3 reads CASSVNRGSSYEQYF. The CDR3 nucleotides read TGTGCCAGTAGTGTTAACAGGGGCAGCTCTTACGAGCAGTACTTC. This sequence joins TRBV19 and TRBJ2-7; TRBD1 agrees at 7 bases. This CDR3 has 15 residues. J was trimmed by 4 bases and V by 5 bases; bases with no gene match: 11. CDR1 and CDR2 from the germline V gene are LNHDA and SQIVND (reference sequence). The entire variable domain, with the rest obtained from reference TRBV19 and TRBJ2-7, is as follows: DGGITQSPKYLFRKEGQNVTLSCEQNLNHDAMYWYRQDPGQGLRLIYYSQIVNDFQKGDIAEGYSVSREKKESFPLTVTSAQKNPTAFYLCASSVNRGSSYEQYFGPGTRLTVT.

To note about this clonotype: As the CDR3 is not closed by the conserved phenylalanine or tryptophan, this likely results from a read error. The rearrangement links TRBV7-9 to TRBJ1-4, with a weak D call TRBD1 (5 bases). CDR1 and CDR2 (germline): SEHNR, FQNEAQ (reference sequence). The CDR3 contains 14 residues. V was cut by 8 bases and J by 7 bases, with 17 bases left in between. The CDR3 DNA sequence: TGTGCCAGCGCAGAGAGAGGGGCGGGTGAAAAACTGTTTCTT. This encodes CASAERGAGEKLFL.

This clonotype was detected ten times or more. The chain has TRBV6-4 and TRBJ2-1, with D perhaps given as TRBD1 or TRBD2 (5 bases each). The germline gives CDR1 MRHNA, CDR2 SNTAGT. Trimming left V 6 bases short and J 0 bases short, with 9 bases between. This CDR3 region has 14 residues. CDR3 in DNA: TGTGCCAGCAGACGGGGCCCCTCCTACAATGAGCAGTTCTTC. Amino acid sequence: CASRRGPSYNEQFF.

The V and J genes are TRBV9 and TRBJ1-5; perhaps TRBD1 as D (5 bases). CDR1 and CDR2 from the germline V gene are SGDLS and YYNGEE. The germline V and J ends were trimmed by 3 bases and 5 bases, with 21 bases remaining between them. This CDR3 spans 17 amino acids. The CDR3 sequence is CASSGYSGERDHQPQHF. The CDR3 DNA is TGTGCCAGCAGCGGATATTCGGGGGAGCGGGACCATCAGCCCCAGCATTTT.

This chain links TRBV7-6 with TRBJ1-5, with D possibly TRBD1 on 6 matching bases. The CDR3 loop spans 15 amino acids. Trimming removed 1 base at V and 2 bases at J, with 9 bases between. Germline V gives CDR1 SGHVS, CDR2 FNYEAQ. CDR3 region: CASSLESGGNQPQHF. CDR3 nucleotides: TGTGCCAGCAGCTTAGAGTCAGGGGGCAATCAGCCCCAGCATTTT.

This clonotype was seen many times. This chain links TRBV5-1 with TRBJ1-4; TRBD1 matches 10 bases. Germline CDR1 is SGHRS and CDR2 is YFSETQ. The CDR3 has 15 residues. V was clipped by 5 bases and J by 8 bases; unmatched bases: 9. The CDR3 is CASSLRGQGGEKLFF. The CDR3 DNA is TGCGCCAGCAGTTTACGAGGACAGGGGGGGGAAAAACTGTTTTTT.

This clonotype was counted between two and nine times. It may be a read error: a sequence one base away is much more abundant. V usage is TRBV6-6 and J usage is TRBJ1-5, with D possibly being TRBD1 (5 bases). CDR3 length: 16 residues. V gave up 10 bases and J gave up 0 bases, with 19 bases separating them. The germline gives CDR1 MNHNY, CDR2 SVGAGI (reference sequence). CDR3 sequence reads: CAISRGRQNSNQPQHF. The CDR3 nucleotides are TGTGCCATCTCACGGGGCAGGCAAAATAGCAATCAGCCCCAGCATTTT.

With regard to this clonotype: A much larger clone differs by one base, so this may be a read error. The V gene is TRBV30, the J gene TRBJ2-6, with D possibly being TRBD2 (7 bases). The germline V gene encodes CDR1 GTSNPN and CDR2 SVGIG (reference sequence). The length of the CDR3 is 16 residues. The CDR3 region has the DNA TGTGCCTGGAGTACAGCGGGACCCGCGGGGGCCAACGTCCCGACTTTC. Amino acids: CAWSTAGPAGANVPTF.

The genes are TRBV6-1 and TRBJ1-1; D gene unclear. Trimming stripped 2 bases from V and 0 bases from J, with 7 bases between. Germline CDR1 and CDR2: MNHNS and SASEGT. This CDR3 comprises 14 residues. Here the CDR3 reads CASSEHRLNTEAFF. CDR3 in DNA: TGTGCCAGCAGTGAACACCGTCTGAACACTGAAGCTTTCTTT.

This clonotype has a handful of counts. The chain links TRBV5-6 to TRBJ2-7; TRBD2 might be the D (5 bases). The CDR3 is 14 residues long. V gave up 0 bases and J gave up 3 bases, with 10 bases separating them. Per germline, CDR1 SGHDT and CDR2 YYEEEE. The CDR3 spells CASSLAAAVYEQYF. CDR3 bases: TGTGCCAGCAGCTTGGCTGCAGCGGTCTACGAGCAGTACTTC.

Turning to this clonotype: The junction departs from the called germline gene at one end, perhaps through a read error. The chain recombines TRBV14 with TRBJ2-1, with TRBD2 identical over 11 bases. This CDR3 has 15 amino acids. Germline CDR1 SGHDN, CDR2 FVKESK. The CDR3 DNA follows: TGTGCCAGCAGATCCGGGACTAGCGGCCACAATGAGCCGTTCTTC. Translated: CASRSGTSGHNEPFF.

This clonotype has only a few counts. A read error may explain this, as a much larger clone is one base away. This is likely a read error, given that the CDR3 carries no conserved phenylalanine or tryptophan at its end. This chain links TRBV19 with TRBJ1-2; no definite D call. CDR3 length: 11 amino acids. Trimming removed 5 bases from V and 6 bases from J, with 7 bases in between. CDR1 is LNHDA, CDR2 SQIVND, per germline (reference sequence). The CDR3 here is CASSGTDGYTL. Here the CDR3 DNA reads TGTGCCAGTAGTGGAACGGATGGCTACACCCTC.

Comment on this clonotype: A read error is possible here, since a much larger clone lies one base away. The chain is built from TRBV9 and TRBJ2-3, with 15 nucleotides matching TRBD2. Per germline, CDR1 SGDLS and CDR2 YYNGEE. The CDR3 runs to 14 residues. The CDR3 reads CASGLAGGSDTQSF. CDR3 in DNA: TGTGCCAGCGGACTAGCGGGAGGGTCAGATACGCAGTCTTTT.

This clonotype was seen at least ten times. A read error may produce the germline difference seen at one junction end. In DNA form, the CDR3 reads TGCAGTGCTCTAGAACAAGAGACCCAGTCCTTC. Amino acids: CSALEQETQSF. The chain has TRBV20-1 and TRBJ2-5; D unresolved. This CDR3 spans 11 amino acids. CDR1 and CDR2 (germline): DFQATT, SNEGSKA (reference sequence).

The rearrangement uses TRBV12-3 or TRBV12-4 and TRBJ1-1; perhaps TRBD1 as D (6 bases). The CDR3 consists of 12 residues. V lost 7 bases and J lost 5, with 11 bases in between. CDR3 nucleotide sequence: TGTGCCAGCACACAGGGTCGGACTGAAGCTTTCTTT. It encodes CASTQGRTEAFF.

This clonotype was seen more than once but under ten times. A single base separates this from a much larger clone, so it may be a read error. The CDR3 does not close with the conserved phenylalanine or tryptophan, likely indicating a read error. This chain joins TRBV19 and TRBJ2-3; 13 bases align to TRBD2. The CDR3 runs 16 residues. Unmatched junction bases numbered 0, after V lost 2 bases and J lost 1 base. Germline CDR1 is LNHDA and CDR2 is SQIVND (reference sequence). In DNA form, the CDR3 reads TGTGCCAGTAGTATAACTAGCGGGAGGGGCACAGATACGCAGTATTCT. Translated: CASSITSGRGTDTQYS.

This sequence joins TRBV11-3 and TRBJ1-1; 8 nucleotides agree with TRBD1. The CDR3 consists of 15 residues. Germline trimming cut 2 bases from V and 7 bases from J; bases unmatched to any gene: 9. Germline CDR1 reads SGHNT; CDR2 reads YENEEA. CDR3 in amino acids: CASSLNQGAWSEAFF. In nucleotides, the CDR3 is TGTGCCAGCAGCTTAAATCAGGGGGCGTGGAGTGAAGCTTTCTTT. The whole variable domain, remainder taken from reference TRBV11-3 and TRBJ1-1, is EAGVVQSPRYKIIEKKQPVAFWCNPISGHNTLYWYLQNLGQGPELLIRYENEEAVDDSQLPKDRFSAERLKGVDSTLKIQPAELGDSAVYLCASSLNQGAWSEAFFGQGTRLTVV.

A word on this clonotype: Being one base from a much bigger clone, this may be a read error. The rearrangement joins TRBV3-1 to TRBJ1-4; D not resolved. CDR1 LGHDT and CDR2 YNNKEL come from the germline V gene (reference sequence). This CDR3 has 12 residues. The CDR3 is CASSHAGERLFF. DNA of the CDR3: TGTGCCAGCAGCCATGCGGGTGAAAGACTGTTTTTT.

The chain carries TRBV5-1 and TRBJ2-3; no clear D. This CDR3 region has 15 residues. The V end was cut by 0 bases, the J end by 4 bases, with 12 bases between. The germline CDR1 and CDR2 sequences are SGHRS and YFSETQ. The CDR3 reads CASSLVSSGADTQYF. In DNA, the CDR3 is TGCGCCAGCAGCTTGGTATCTAGTGGTGCAGATACGCAGTATTTT.